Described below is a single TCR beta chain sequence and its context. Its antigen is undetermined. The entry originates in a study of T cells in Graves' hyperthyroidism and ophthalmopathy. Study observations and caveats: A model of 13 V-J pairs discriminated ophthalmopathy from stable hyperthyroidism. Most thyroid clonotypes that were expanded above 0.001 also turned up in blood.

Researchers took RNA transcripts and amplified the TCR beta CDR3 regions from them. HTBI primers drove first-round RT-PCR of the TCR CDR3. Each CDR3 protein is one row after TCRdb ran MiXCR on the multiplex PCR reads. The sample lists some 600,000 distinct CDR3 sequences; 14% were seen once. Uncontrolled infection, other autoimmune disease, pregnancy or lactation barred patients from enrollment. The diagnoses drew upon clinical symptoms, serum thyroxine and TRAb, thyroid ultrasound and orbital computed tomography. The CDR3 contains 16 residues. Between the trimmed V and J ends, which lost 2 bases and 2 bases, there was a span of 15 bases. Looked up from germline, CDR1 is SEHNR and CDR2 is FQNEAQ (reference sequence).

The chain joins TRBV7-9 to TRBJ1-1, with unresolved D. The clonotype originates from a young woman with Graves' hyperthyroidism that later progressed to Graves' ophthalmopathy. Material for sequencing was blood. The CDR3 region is CASSLKVREVNTEAFF. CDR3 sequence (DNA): TGTGCCAGCAGCTTAAAAGTAAGGGAGGTCAACACTGAAGCTTTCTTT.